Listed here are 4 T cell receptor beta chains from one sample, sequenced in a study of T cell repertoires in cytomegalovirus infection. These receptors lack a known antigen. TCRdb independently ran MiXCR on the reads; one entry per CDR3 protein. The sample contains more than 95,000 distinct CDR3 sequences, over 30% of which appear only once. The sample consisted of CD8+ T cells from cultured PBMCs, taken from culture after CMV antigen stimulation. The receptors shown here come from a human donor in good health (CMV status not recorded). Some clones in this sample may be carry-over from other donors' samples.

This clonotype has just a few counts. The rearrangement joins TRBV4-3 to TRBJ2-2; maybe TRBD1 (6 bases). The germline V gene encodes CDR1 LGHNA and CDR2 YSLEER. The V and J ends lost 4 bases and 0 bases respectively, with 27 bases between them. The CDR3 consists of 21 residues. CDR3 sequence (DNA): TGCGCCAGCAGCCCTCGCGATGTTACAGGGCCAACGACGACGAACACCGGGGAGCTGTTTTTT. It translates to CASSPRDVTGPTTTNTGELFF.

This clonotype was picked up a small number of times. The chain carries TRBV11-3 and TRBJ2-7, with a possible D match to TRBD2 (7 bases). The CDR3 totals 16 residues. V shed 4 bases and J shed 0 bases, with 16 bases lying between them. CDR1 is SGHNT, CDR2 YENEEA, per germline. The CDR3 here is CASSYDVGGASYEQYF. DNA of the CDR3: TGTGCCAGCAGCTACGACGTTGGGGGGGCCTCCTACGAGCAGTACTTC.

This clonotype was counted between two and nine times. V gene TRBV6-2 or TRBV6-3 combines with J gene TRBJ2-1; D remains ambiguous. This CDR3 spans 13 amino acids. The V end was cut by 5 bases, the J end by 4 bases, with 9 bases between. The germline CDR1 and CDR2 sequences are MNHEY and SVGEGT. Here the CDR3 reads CASSPENYNEQFF. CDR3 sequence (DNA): TGTGCCAGCAGTCCAGAGAATTACAATGAGCAGTTCTTC.

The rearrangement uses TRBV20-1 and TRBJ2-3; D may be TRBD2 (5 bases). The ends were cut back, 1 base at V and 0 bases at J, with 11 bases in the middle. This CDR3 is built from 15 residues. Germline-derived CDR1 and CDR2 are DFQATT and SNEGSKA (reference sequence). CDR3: CSARGTYPSTDTQYF. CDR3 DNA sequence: TGCAGTGCTAGAGGGACTTACCCTAGCACAGATACGCAGTATTTT.